Below are 2 T cell receptor beta chains sequenced from a single sample in a study of monozygotic twins with inflammatory bowel disease (dated by TCRdb to the late 2010s). Library method: 5' RACE. Data came from an Illumina HiSeq 2500. TCRdb reprocessed the reads, and each CDR3 protein sequence is entered once, without DNA. The record for this sample contains 300,000 to 350,000 distinct CDR3 sequences. Clones ranked in the top ten supply 2% to 2.5% of the sample. The sequenced material came from blood. These receptors were collected from a human donor with ulcerative colitis or Crohn's disease, or a healthy co-twin of an affected twin (not recorded which).

This chain links TRBV5-1 with TRBJ1-2. This CDR3 comprises 14 residues. Per germline, CDR1 SGHRS and CDR2 YFSETQ. CDR3 sequence: CASSLEVGVEGYTF.

The V gene is TRBV4-3, the J gene TRBJ2-2; TCRdb indicates TRBD2, and absent DNA this call remains unverified. This CDR3 contains 17 residues. The germline CDR1 and CDR2 sequences are LGHNA and YSLEER. Here the CDR3 reads CASSPLDGRDYTGELFF.